The rows below give T cell receptor beta chains drawn from one sample of a study of tumor-infiltrating lymphocytes in primary liver carcinoma. Using its own MiXCR run on the multiplex PCR reads, TCRdb lists one record per CDR3 protein. The sample shows roughly 57,000 distinct CDR3 sequences, 65% to 80% of them seen only once. The sequenced sample was liver tumor tissue from sampling region 2. Receptor source: a man in his forties or fifties with primary liver carcinoma and hepatitis B virus infection. CDR3s include the opening cysteine and the closing phenylalanine or tryptophan. D genes are given only for firm matches. Part of the rows lack a size; the others show once, few, many or a class for expanded clones.

abundance: once
d_gene: -
v_gene: TRBV11-2
j_gene: TRBJ2-5
CDR3nt: TGTTCCAGCAATCAAACTCCTGGCTGGGGGAAAGAGACCCAGTATTTC
CDR3aa: CSSNQTPGWGKETQYF

abundance: -
d_gene: -
v_gene: TRBV6-6
j_gene: TRBJ2-5
CDR3nt: TGTGCCAGCAGTCACCAATGGCAGGAGGAGACCCAGTACTTC
CDR3aa: CASSHQWQEETQYF

abundance: -
d_gene: -
v_gene: TRBV4-2
j_gene: TRBJ2-7
CDR3nt: TGTGCCAGCAGCCAAGATTCGGGGGGCATTCCCTACAAGCAGTACTTC
CDR3aa: CASSQDSGGIPYKQYF

abundance: -
d_gene: TRBD2
v_gene: TRBV6-2/TRBV6-3
j_gene: TRBJ2-5
CDR3nt: TGTGCCAGCAGTTCGACTCGGACTAGCGGCAAGGGCGTCCAAGGGACCCAGTACTTC
CDR3aa: CASSSTRTSGKGVQGTQYF

abundance: -
d_gene: -
v_gene: TRBV11-1
j_gene: TRBJ2-7
CDR3nt: TGTGCCAGCAGTTTAGGACCGGCGAGTGAAAGCTCCTACGAGCAGTACTTC
CDR3aa: CASSLGPASESSYEQYF

abundance: -
d_gene: TRBD1
v_gene: TRBV4-2
j_gene: TRBJ2-1
CDR3nt: TGTGCCGGCAACCACGCCGGGGGACAGGGGAACAATGTGCAGTTCTTC
CDR3aa: CAGNHAGGQGNNVQFF

abundance: -
d_gene: -
v_gene: TRBV11-2
j_gene: TRBJ1-1
CDR3nt: TGTGCCAGCAGCTTGGAGTGGGGGGCGGACACTGAAGCTTTCTTT
CDR3aa: CASSLEWGADTEAFF

abundance: -
d_gene: -
v_gene: TRBV11-2
j_gene: TRBJ1-4
CDR3nt: TGTGCCAGCAGCTTAGACGGGTTCTCTGATGAAAAACAGTTTTTT
CDR3aa: CASSLDGFSDEKQFF

abundance: -
d_gene: -
v_gene: TRBV5-1
j_gene: TRBJ2-7
CDR3nt: -
CDR3aa: CASSFGQGAVKLYF

abundance: -
d_gene: -
v_gene: TRBV11-2
j_gene: TRBJ2-5
CDR3nt: TGTGCTAGCAACCAAACTCCTGGCGGAGGGGAAGAGACCCAGTACTTC
CDR3aa: CASNQTPGGGEETQYF

abundance: -
d_gene: -
v_gene: TRBV4-1
j_gene: TRBJ2-1
CDR3nt: TGCGCCAGCAGCCCCTTCGGGGACAATGAGCACTACTTC
CDR3aa: CASSPFGDNEHYF

abundance: -
d_gene: -
v_gene: TRBV29-1
j_gene: TRBJ1-1
CDR3nt: TGCAGCGCTCGATGGGGCGCGTCTGAAGCTTTCTTT
CDR3aa: CSARWGASEAFF

abundance: -
d_gene: -
v_gene: TRBV11-2
j_gene: TRBJ2-7
CDR3nt: TGTGCTAGCAGCATAGAGATGACACCAAAACCCTACGAGCAGTACTTC
CDR3aa: CASSIEMTPKPYEQYF

abundance: once
d_gene: TRBD1
v_gene: TRBV4-1
j_gene: TRBJ2-7
CDR3nt: TGCGCCAGCAGCCAGACTGCCAGGACAGGGTCGTGGTACGAGCAGTACTTT
CDR3aa: CASSQTARTGSWYEQYF

abundance: -
d_gene: -
v_gene: TRBV28
j_gene: TRBJ1-5
CDR3nt: TGTGCCAGCAGTTCCAGGGGTCAGCCCCAGCATTTT
CDR3aa: CASSSRGQPQHF

abundance: few
d_gene: -
v_gene: TRBV6-5
j_gene: TRBJ2-6
CDR3nt: TGTGCCAGTAGTCGCGACCTTCCTGGGGCCAACGTCCTGACTTTC
CDR3aa: CASSRDLPGANVLTF

abundance: -
d_gene: -
v_gene: TRBV11-2
j_gene: TRBJ1-1
CDR3nt: TGTGCCAACAGCCCTTTACCGGACACCATGATCACTGAAGCTTTCTTT
CDR3aa: CANSPLPDTMITEAFF

abundance: -
d_gene: -
v_gene: TRBV28
j_gene: TRBJ2-1
CDR3nt: TGTGCCGGGTCCACTATTGGCAGTGAGCAGTTCTTC
CDR3aa: CAGSTIGSEQFF

abundance: few
d_gene: TRBD1
v_gene: TRBV6-1
j_gene: TRBJ1-2
CDR3nt: TGTGCCGTTCGACAGGGTTTGACCGGGGGCTACACCTTC
CDR3aa: CAVRQGLTGGYTF

abundance: -
d_gene: TRBD2
v_gene: TRBV4-1
j_gene: TRBJ2-3
CDR3nt: TGCCCCAACAGCCAGACCATTGCCCTAGCGGGAGTCACAGATACGCAGTATTTT
CDR3aa: CPNSQTIALAGVTDTQYF

abundance: few
d_gene: TRBD1
v_gene: TRBV18
j_gene: TRBJ2-7
CDR3nt: TGTGCCAGCTCACCGAGGACAGGGGGCTTTCCTACCTACGAGCAGTACTTC
CDR3aa: CASSPRTGGFPTYEQYF

abundance: -
d_gene: -
v_gene: TRBV6-6
j_gene: TRBJ1-1
CDR3nt: TGTGCCAGTAGTTCCACCGGACAGAGGAGCGGCGAAGCTTTCTTT
CDR3aa: CASSSTGQRSGEAFF

abundance: -
d_gene: -
v_gene: TRBV11-2
j_gene: TRBJ2-7
CDR3nt: TGTGCCAGCAACTTAGAGATGGCACTAAAACCCTACGAGCAGTATTTC
CDR3aa: CASNLEMALKPYEQYF

abundance: many
d_gene: -
v_gene: TRBV6-2/TRBV6-3
j_gene: TRBJ2-7
CDR3nt: TGTGCCAGCAGTTTATGGTCCGGAACAGGGTCCTACGAGCAGTACTTC
CDR3aa: CASSLWSGTGSYEQYF

abundance: -
d_gene: -
v_gene: TRBV12-3/TRBV12-4
j_gene: TRBJ2-7
CDR3nt: TGTGCTAGCAGTTTGAGCGAGAGCTCCTACGAGCAGTACTTC
CDR3aa: CASSLSESSYEQYF

abundance: many
d_gene: TRBD2
v_gene: TRBV6-6
j_gene: TRBJ2-2
CDR3nt: TGTGCCAGCAGTCAAGCGGGAGCCGGCACCGGGGAGCTGTTTTTT
CDR3aa: CASSQAGAGTGELFF

abundance: -
d_gene: -
v_gene: TRBV11-2
j_gene: TRBJ2-5
CDR3nt: TGTACCAGCAGCCAAACTCATGAAGGGGGGAAAGAGACCCAGTACTTC
CDR3aa: CTSSQTHEGGKETQYF

abundance: few
d_gene: -
v_gene: TRBV5-5
j_gene: TRBJ2-4
CDR3nt: TGTGCCAGCAGCAGGGATCTAGGGGACATTCAGTACTTC
CDR3aa: CASSRDLGDIQYF

abundance: -
d_gene: -
v_gene: TRBV29-1
j_gene: TRBJ2-2
CDR3nt: TGCAGCGTTGAGAGACAGGGACGGGACGGGGAGGTGTTTTTT
CDR3aa: CSVERQGRDGEVFF

abundance: -
d_gene: -
v_gene: TRBV5-5
j_gene: TRBJ2-1
CDR3nt: TGTGCCAGCAGCTATCAGACTAGTGGGACATACAATGAGCAGTGTTTC
CDR3aa: CASSYQTSGTYNEQCF

abundance: -
d_gene: -
v_gene: TRBV11-2
j_gene: TRBJ1-4
CDR3nt: TGTGCCAGCGGGAAGACTCCAGGAGGAATAAATGAAAAACTGTCTTTT
CDR3aa: CASGKTPGGINEKLSF

abundance: many
d_gene: TRBD1
v_gene: TRBV6-1
j_gene: TRBJ2-2
CDR3nt: TGTGCCAGCAGAGGAATACAGGGGGCTTTGGACACCGGGGAGCTGTTTTTT
CDR3aa: CASRGIQGALDTGELFF

abundance: -
d_gene: -
v_gene: TRBV4-2
j_gene: TRBJ2-1
CDR3nt: TGCGTCAGCAGCCTAGGGCACAGTGACAATGAGCAGTTCTTC
CDR3aa: CVSSLGHSDNEQFF

abundance: -
d_gene: TRBD1
v_gene: TRBV14
j_gene: TRBJ2-7
CDR3nt: TGCTCCAGCAAAACACAGGGGTCCTACGAGCAGTACTTC
CDR3aa: CSSKTQGSYEQYF

abundance: few
d_gene: -
v_gene: TRBV6-6
j_gene: TRBJ2-7
CDR3nt: TGTGCCAACAGTTTGCCCCAGGTCCCTACCTACGAACAGTACTTC
CDR3aa: CANSLPQVPTYEQYF

abundance: few
d_gene: TRBD1
v_gene: TRBV11-2
j_gene: TRBJ2-5
CDR3nt: TGTGCCAGCAACTTAACAGCAGGGGGCTCGGGGGAGACTCAATACTTC
CDR3aa: CASNLTAGGSGETQYF

abundance: once
d_gene: TRBD2
v_gene: TRBV11-3
j_gene: TRBJ2-1
CDR3nt: TGTGCCAGCAGCTTAGGTATAGCGGGAGGGCCAAGTGAGCAGTTCTTC
CDR3aa: CASSLGIAGGPSEQFF

abundance: -
d_gene: TRBD2
v_gene: TRBV9
j_gene: TRBJ2-1
CDR3nt: TGTACCAGCAGCCCAGGGACTAGAGGCAATGAGCAGTTCTTC
CDR3aa: CTSSPGTRGNEQFF

abundance: many
d_gene: -
v_gene: TRBV12-1
j_gene: TRBJ1-1
CDR3nt: TGTGCCAGCAGCTTGACTATTCCTATGAACACTGAAGCTTTCTTT
CDR3aa: CASSLTIPMNTEAFF

abundance: -
d_gene: -
v_gene: TRBV11-2
j_gene: TRBJ2-2
CDR3nt: TGTGCCAGCAGCTTAGCATTAGGAGGGGCGAACACCGTTGAGCTGTTCTTT
CDR3aa: CASSLALGGANTVELFF

abundance: -
d_gene: -
v_gene: TRBV11-2
j_gene: TRBJ1-4
CDR3nt: TGTACCAACAGCAAGACTTCAGGAGGAACGAATGAAAAACTGTTTTTT
CDR3aa: CTNSKTSGGTNEKLFF

abundance: once
d_gene: -
v_gene: TRBV4-1
j_gene: TRBJ2-7
CDR3nt: TGCGCCAGCAGCCAAGACTTGGGGACGGGGGCCTTCTACGAGCAGTACTTC
CDR3aa: CASSQDLGTGAFYEQYF

abundance: -
d_gene: TRBD2
v_gene: TRBV10-3
j_gene: TRBJ2-3
CDR3nt: TGTGCCACTGGACTAGCGGGAGCAGATAGGCAGTATTTT
CDR3aa: CATGLAGADRQYF

abundance: many
d_gene: -
v_gene: TRBV30
j_gene: TRBJ2-1
CDR3nt: TGTGCCTGGAGCCTCACAGGGGGGGGACTATTCGGAAACAATGAGCAGTTCTTC
CDR3aa: CAWSLTGGGLFGNNEQFF

abundance: -
d_gene: TRBD1
v_gene: TRBV6-6
j_gene: TRBJ1-1
CDR3nt: TGTGTCAGCAGTTCCATCGGACAGGGGAGCGGCGAAGCTTTCTTT
CDR3aa: CVSSSIGQGSGEAFF

abundance: few
d_gene: -
v_gene: TRBV14
j_gene: TRBJ2-3
CDR3nt: TGTACCAGCAGCCCGACAGAACAGACTACGCAGTGTTTT
CDR3aa: CTSSPTEQTTQCF

abundance: -
d_gene: TRBD2
v_gene: TRBV11-2
j_gene: TRBJ2-5
CDR3nt: TGTGTCAGCTACCAAACTACTGGCGGGGGGAAAGAGACCCAGTACTTC
CDR3aa: CVSYQTTGGGKETQYF

abundance: -
d_gene: TRBD2
v_gene: TRBV6-1
j_gene: TRBJ2-1
CDR3nt: TGTCCCCGCTGGTCCGGGAGGACCGTCAATGAGCAGTTCTTC
CDR3aa: CPRWSGRTVNEQFF

abundance: -
d_gene: -
v_gene: TRBV11-2
j_gene: TRBJ2-3
CDR3nt: TGTGCCAGCAGCTTCGATGGGTTTAGCGAAAAATCTATTTTT
CDR3aa: CASSFDGFSEKSIF

abundance: -
d_gene: TRBD2
v_gene: TRBV4-2
j_gene: TRBJ2-3
CDR3nt: TGTGCCAGCTGCCAAGTGGCGCTCCTAGCGGGAGCGACTGATACGCAGTATTTT
CDR3aa: CASCQVALLAGATDTQYF

abundance: medium-sized
d_gene: TRBD2
v_gene: TRBV12-3/TRBV12-4
j_gene: TRBJ2-5
CDR3nt: TGTGCCAGCAGACGAACGAGCGGGGCCCCCAGAGAGACCCAGTACTTC
CDR3aa: CASRRTSGAPRETQYF

abundance: once
d_gene: -
v_gene: TRBV6-6
j_gene: TRBJ2-7
CDR3nt: TGTGCCAGTAGTTACCAGGGTGGGTACGAGCAGTACTTC
CDR3aa: CASSYQGGYEQYF

abundance: many
d_gene: -
v_gene: TRBV5-1
j_gene: TRBJ2-5
CDR3nt: TGCGCCAGCAGCTTCCCCGGGCGGAACCAAGAGACCCAGTACTTC
CDR3aa: CASSFPGRNQETQYF

abundance: -
d_gene: TRBD1
v_gene: TRBV4-2
j_gene: TRBJ1-1
CDR3nt: TGTACCAGCAGCCAAGAGGTGACAGGGGGCACTGAAGCTTTCTTT
CDR3aa: CTSSQEVTGGTEAFF

abundance: -
d_gene: -
v_gene: TRBV10-1
j_gene: TRBJ2-7
CDR3nt: TGCGCCAGCAGTGAGTTCGGACTTACAAGGAAAGAGCAGTACTTC
CDR3aa: CASSEFGLTRKEQYF

abundance: few
d_gene: TRBD2
v_gene: TRBV6-5
j_gene: TRBJ2-3
CDR3nt: TGTGCCAGCAATTACTCTTTAGCGGGGTACACAGATACGCAGTATTTT
CDR3aa: CASNYSLAGYTDTQYF

abundance: -
d_gene: -
v_gene: TRBV11-2
j_gene: TRBJ2-5
CDR3nt: TGTGCCAGCATCCGAGGGACAAGGGGTGAGACCCAATACTTC
CDR3aa: CASIRGTRGETQYF